This passage covers 5 T cell receptor beta chains from one sample sequenced in a study of neurological immune-mediated disorders (dated by TCRdb to the late 2010s). Receptor amplification or capture employed 5' RACE. Sequencing was carried out with an Illumina HiSeq 2500. The raw public reads went through TCRdb reprocessing: fastp at Q25, MiXCR clone calling, in-frame beta chains kept. All rows with the same CDR3 protein become a single entry with the most common DNA and genes. The sample profile shows roughly 100,000 distinct CDR3 sequences; 3.5% of them were found once. Jointly, the top ten make up under 6.5% of the sample. What was sequenced was PBMCs. All receptors come from a woman aged 18-29 years with multiple sclerosis.

At least ten counts were recorded for this clonotype. V and J are TRBV3-1 and TRBJ2-5, with 7 bases identical to TRBD2. J gave up 10 bases and V 4 bases, and 12 bases lay outside the gene matches. Germline V lookup: CDR1 LGHDT, CDR2 YNNKEL (reference sequence). The CDR3 contains 14 residues. The CDR3 protein is CASSPRLAKRGQYF. The CDR3 bases are TGTGCCAGCAGCCCGCGACTAGCTAAGAGGGGCCAGTACTTC.

The sample holds many counts of this clonotype. The CDR3 here is CASRSSGNQETQYF. The CDR3, as DNA: TGCGCCAGCAGATCTAGCGGGAACCAAGAGACCCAGTACTTC. V gene TRBV5-1 combines with J gene TRBJ2-5, with 9 bases aligning to TRBD2. Unmatched junction bases numbered 2, after V lost 5 bases and J lost 0 bases. CDR3 length: 14 amino acids. In germline, CDR1 is SGHRS, CDR2 YFSETQ.

In its sample, this clonotype was seen many times. The chain couples TRBV20-1 to TRBJ2-7; 8 nucleotides align to TRBD2. This CDR3 has 14 residues. V was pared by 6 bases and J by 2 bases, with 9 bases of the junction left unmatched. The germline CDR1 and CDR2 sequences are DFQATT and SNEGSKA (reference sequence). The CDR3 here is CSAHAWRGAYEQYF. The CDR3 region has the DNA TGCAGTGCCCACGCTTGGCGGGGGGCCTACGAGCAGTACTTC.

This clonotype has just a few counts. A clone one base away is much larger, so this may be a read error. The V call is TRBV20-1, the J call TRBJ2-7; D possibly corresponds to TRBD1 (6 bases). The CDR3 consists of 15 residues. The germline V and J ends were trimmed by 5 bases and 4 bases, with 21 bases remaining between them. Germline V CDR1 and CDR2: DFQATT, SNEGSKA (reference sequence). CDR3 in amino acids: CSARRLKGGRYEQYF. CDR3 coding DNA: TGCAGTGCTCGCCGACTTAAAGGGGGTAGGTACGAGCAGTACTTC.

This clonotype was recorded many times. This chain connects TRBV11-2 to TRBJ1-1; 11 positions agree with TRBD1. The CDR3 is 12 residues long. V was pared by 6 bases and J by 11 bases, with 5 bases of the junction left unmatched. Germline CDR1 SGHAT, CDR2 FQNNGV. The CDR3 region is CASRVDRGQAFF. The CDR3 DNA sequence: TGTGCCAGCAGAGTGGACAGGGGGCAGGCTTTCTTT.